The T cell receptor (beta chain) described here comes from a study of shared clonotypes between healthy human individuals. For the study at large: The plates for each donor numbered three CD4 naive, three CD4 memory, two CD8 naive and one CD8 memory.

Germline assignment: CDR1 LNHDA and CDR2 SQIVND (reference sequence). V gave up 6 bases and J gave up 0 bases, with 9 bases separating them. The CDR3 covers 14 residues. The assay was carried out at the deep level. Splitting of each subset's genomic DNA was done evenly across several immunoSEQ plates. Repertoires were generated with immunoSEQ multiplex PCR, while TCRdb's copy carries only in-frame clones and drops some. Of more than 900,000 clones in the sample, more than 75% are singletons; the top ten hold 0.55% to 0.7%. Splitting the CD4+ cells yielded a CD45RA+ naive subset and a CD45RA-negative memory subset.

This clonotype was obtained from a man aged 18-30 years in good health. Some clones in this sample may be carry-over from other donors' samples. Sample: memory CD4+ T cells from PBMCs. Subset specified: CD45RA-negative fraction. The rearrangement uses TRBV19 and TRBJ1-5; the D is unclear. CDR3: CASRGSYSNQPQHF. Written as DNA, the CDR3 is TGTGCCAGTAGGGGGTCATATAGCAATCAGCCCCAGCATTTT.